This T cell receptor beta chain emerged from a study of blood T cell repertoires in COVID-19. At the level of the study: T cells, B-cell-depleted T cells, or PBMCs provided the cDNA or gDNA that served as material.

The length of the CDR3 is 12 residues. Grouping used clinical history reported by participants in a survey and questionnaire. All exposed participants met a person with COVID-19 within 2 weeks before entering the study. Authors' processing steps: Amplified reference gene primers provided the basis for estimating nucleated cell counts. Data came from immunoSEQ multiplex PCR; TCRdb stores just in-frame clones and leaves some out. Clonal size and the V and J genes are those of that table, whereas D and trimming came from the DNA. The data show roughly 400,000 clones, approximately 90% seen once. Sample: PBMCs or T cells enriched from blood (not recorded which). This TCR came from a woman aged 18-29 years who had been exposed to COVID-19. The chain combines TRBV21-1 with TRBJ1-1; the D segment call TRBD1 is taken from the table without a DNA check. TRBV21-1 is an annotated pseudogene. The CDR3, as DNA: TGTGCCATACAGACAGGGAGCCCTGAAGCTTTCTTT. It encodes CAIQTGSPEAFF.